A single T cell receptor (beta chain) is shown here with its context. This sample is drawn from a study of CD8 T cells in Susac syndrome. Germline-derived CDR1 and CDR2 are SGHKS and YYEKEE (reference sequence). The CDR3 totals 15 residues. V lost 4 bases and J lost 8; bases outside the gene matches: 7. It was with random hexamers that about 0.45 to 1 ug RNA was reverse transcribed. TCRdb ran MiXCR on the immunoSEQ multiplex PCR reads and lists one entry per CDR3 protein. The sample shows about 160,000 distinct CDR3 sequences, about 93% of them seen only once. The TCR originated in a human donor in good health. The rearrangement joins TRBV5-5 to TRBJ1-6; 9 nucleotides align to TRBD1. Sequencing was done on a sample of CD4+ T cells from PBMCs. The chain's CDR3 is CASSESGTGHSPLHF. The CDR3 DNA is TGTGCCAGCAGCGAATCCGGGACAGGGCATTCACCCCTCCACTTT.